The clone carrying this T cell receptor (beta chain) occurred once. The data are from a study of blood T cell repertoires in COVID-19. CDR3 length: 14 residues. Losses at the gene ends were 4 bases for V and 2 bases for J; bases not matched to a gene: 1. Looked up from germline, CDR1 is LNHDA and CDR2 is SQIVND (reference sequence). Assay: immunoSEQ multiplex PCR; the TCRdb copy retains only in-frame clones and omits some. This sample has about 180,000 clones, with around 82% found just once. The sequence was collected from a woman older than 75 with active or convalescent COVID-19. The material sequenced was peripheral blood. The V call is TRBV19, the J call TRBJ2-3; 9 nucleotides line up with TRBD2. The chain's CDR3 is CASSSGRATDTQYF. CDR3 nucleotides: TGTGCCAGTAGTAGCGGGAGGGCCACAGATACGCAGTATTTT.